The 14 T cell receptor beta chains listed next were all sequenced from one sample in a study of blood T cell repertoires in COVID-19. Using immunoSEQ multiplex PCR, the repertoire was profiled, and TCRdb retains in-frame clones only, with some absent. The sample has roughly 240,000 clones; over 80% are singletons. Sequenced sample: PBMCs or T cells enriched from blood (not recorded which). The receptors were gathered from a woman aged 25-40 years with acute COVID-19.

Only a few counts were recorded for this clone. This chain uses TRBV7-9 with TRBJ2-2; D uncertain. V was clipped by 8 bases and J by 1 base, with 5 bases between them. CDR3 length: 12 amino acids. Germline CDR1 and CDR2: SEHNR and FQNEAQ (reference sequence). CDR3 nucleotides: TGTGCCAGCGGCCAGAACACCGGGGAGCTGTTTTTT. Protein: CASGQNTGELFF.

The V gene is TRBV5-6, the J gene TRBJ1-2, with D maybe TRBD1 (5 bases). Germline V gene lookup returns CDR1 SGHDT and CDR2 YYEEEE. V was cut by 3 bases and J by 3 bases, with 12 bases left in between. There are 14 residues in the CDR3. The chain's CDR3 is CASSSSGLYYGYTF. CDR3 bases: TGTGCCAGCAGCTCATCGGGACTTTACTATGGCTACACCTTC.

The chain recombines TRBV29-1 with TRBJ1-1, with unresolved D. The length of the CDR3 is 14 residues. The V end was cut by 5 bases, the J end by 5 bases, with 18 bases between. From germline, CDR1 is SQVTM and CDR2 ANQGSEA. The CDR3 reads CSVFTRVVTTEAFF. CDR3 bases: TGCAGCGTTTTTACCCGGGTTGTCACGACTGAAGCTTTCTTT. Together with reference TRBV29-1 and TRBJ1-1, the CDR3 gives the full variable domain: SAVISQKPSRDICQRGTSLTIQCQVDSQVTMMFWYRQQPGQSLTLIATANQGSEATYESGFVIDKFPISRPNLTFSTLTVSNMSPEDSSIYLCSVFTRVVTTEAFFGQGTRLTVV.

The J gene is TRBJ2-3, the V gene TRBV5-1, with D perhaps matching TRBD1 (5 bases). There are 13 residues in the CDR3. CDR1 and CDR2 from the germline V gene are SGHRS and YFSETQ. V lost 5 bases and J 3 bases, leaving 10 bases between the germline ends. The CDR3 sequence is CASRGLRTDTQYF. CDR3 sequence (DNA): TGCGCCAGCAGGGGGCTAAGGACAGATACGCAGTATTTT.

This chain links TRBV3-1 (or the pseudogene TRBV3-2) with TRBJ2-7; 10 nucleotides match TRBD2. Germline lookup yields CDR1 LGHDT and CDR2 YNNKEL (reference sequence). The V segment lost 4 bases and the J segment 4 bases; nucleotides outside the gene matches: 7. This CDR3 region has 15 residues. The CDR3 sequence is CASSPLAGGTYEQYF. CDR3 nucleotide sequence: TGTGCCAGCAGCCCGTTAGCGGGGGGTACATACGAGCAGTACTTC.

J is TRBJ2-3 and V is TRBV27; D is unclear. The CDR3 runs to 14 residues. V was clipped by 0 bases and J by 2 bases, with 6 bases between them. The germline V gene encodes CDR1 MNHEY and CDR2 SMNVEV (reference sequence). The CDR3 coding sequence is TGTGCCAGCAGTTTATCCTTTATCACAGATACGCAGTATTTT. Encoded protein: CASSLSFITDTQYF.

This chain links TRBV10-2 with TRBJ1-2; TRBD1 agrees at 12 bases. The trim removed 8 bases at V and 5 bases at J, leaving 6 bases unmatched. The germline CDR1 and CDR2 sequences are WSHSY and SAAADI. CDR3 length equals 14 residues. CDR3 bases: TGCGCCAGCGGGACAGGGGGCTCGGTGTATGGCTACACCTTC. This sequence encodes CASGTGGSVYGYTF.

V usage is TRBV2 and J usage is TRBJ1-5; TRBD1 aligns across 7 bases. From germline, CDR1 is SNHLY and CDR2 FYNNEI. Trimming cost V 3 bases and J 6 bases; bases outside gene matches: 5. The CDR3 has 14 amino acids. The CDR3 DNA sequence: TGTGCCAGCAGTGATTTACAGGGGACTCAGCCCCAGCATTTT. Its translation is CASSDLQGTQPQHF.

This sequence joins TRBV7-8 and TRBJ2-6, with 8 bases fitting TRBD1. Germline CDR1 and CDR2: SGHVS and FQNEAQ. The trim removed 4 bases at V and 0 bases at J, leaving 11 bases unmatched. CDR3 length equals 19 residues. In DNA form, the CDR3 reads TGTGCCAGCAGCTCAAACCCCGGGACAGGTGACTCTGGGGCCAACGTCCTGACTTTC. This gives the protein CASSSNPGTGDSGANVLTF.

The chain is built from TRBV11-2 and TRBJ2-3, with D possibly TRBD2 on 6 matching bases. CDR1 SGHAT and CDR2 FQNNGV come from the germline V gene. V was cut by 5 bases and J by 1 base, with 13 bases left in between. The CDR3 extends over 15 amino acids. The chain's CDR3 is CASSRGGSGTDTQYF. The CDR3 region has the DNA TGTGCCAGCAGCCGTGGGGGGAGCGGCACAGATACGCAGTATTTT. Variable domain in full (rest from reference TRBV11-2 and TRBJ2-3): EAGVAQSPRYKIIEKRQSVAFWCNPISGHATLYWYQQILGQGPKLLIQFQNNGVVDDSQLPKDRFSAERLKGVDSTLKIQPAKLEDSAVYLCASSRGGSGTDTQYFGPGTRLTVL.

This clone was seen a single time. The chain employs TRBV5-1 and TRBJ2-5; TRBD1 might be the D (6 bases). Trimming pared 5 bases from V and 0 bases from J, leaving 20 bases between. The CDR3 has 17 amino acids. In germline, CDR1 is SGHRS, CDR2 YFSETQ. CDR3 coding DNA: TGCGCCAGCAGTCCCCATCCTCGGGACATGTACCAAGAGACCCAGTACTTC. Protein sequence: CASSPHPRDMYQETQYF.

J is TRBJ1-1 and V is TRBV7-8; 10 bases agree with TRBD1. V lost 7 bases and J lost 11; bases outside the gene matches: 10. This CDR3 has 13 amino acids. Germline V gene lookup returns CDR1 SGHVS and CDR2 FQNEAQ. The CDR3 bases are TGTGCCAGCACGCGGGACAGGGGAGAAGCGGCTTTCTTT. Translated: CASTRDRGEAAFF. The variable domain in full, with the rest retrieved from reference TRBV7-8 and TRBJ1-1, is GAGVSQSPRYKVAKRGQDVALRCDPISGHVSLFWYQQALGQGPEFLTYFQNEAQLDKSGLPSDRFFAERPEGSVSTLKIQRTQQEDSAVYLCASTRDRGEAAFFGQGTRLTVV.

This chain uses TRBV5-8 with TRBJ1-1; 7 nucleotides match TRBD1. Germline CDR1 SGHTS, CDR2 YDEGEE. Losses at the gene ends were 4 bases for V and 5 bases for J; bases not matched to a gene: 14. This CDR3 contains 16 residues. As DNA, the CDR3 is TGTGCCAGCAGCGAGACAGGGTTGTGGGAGAGGACTGAAGCTTTCTTT. This translates into CASSETGLWERTEAFF.

This clone has only one observation. This chain links TRBV4-1 with TRBJ2-7; TRBD2 might be the D (6 bases). The V and J ends lost 2 bases and 5 bases respectively, with 13 bases between them. Looked up from germline, CDR1 is MGHRA and CDR2 is YSYEKL. The CDR3 is made up of 14 amino acids. The CDR3 bases are TGCGCCAGCAGCCAAAACCCCGGGACTCACGAGCAGTACTTC. This translates into CASSQNPGTHEQYF.